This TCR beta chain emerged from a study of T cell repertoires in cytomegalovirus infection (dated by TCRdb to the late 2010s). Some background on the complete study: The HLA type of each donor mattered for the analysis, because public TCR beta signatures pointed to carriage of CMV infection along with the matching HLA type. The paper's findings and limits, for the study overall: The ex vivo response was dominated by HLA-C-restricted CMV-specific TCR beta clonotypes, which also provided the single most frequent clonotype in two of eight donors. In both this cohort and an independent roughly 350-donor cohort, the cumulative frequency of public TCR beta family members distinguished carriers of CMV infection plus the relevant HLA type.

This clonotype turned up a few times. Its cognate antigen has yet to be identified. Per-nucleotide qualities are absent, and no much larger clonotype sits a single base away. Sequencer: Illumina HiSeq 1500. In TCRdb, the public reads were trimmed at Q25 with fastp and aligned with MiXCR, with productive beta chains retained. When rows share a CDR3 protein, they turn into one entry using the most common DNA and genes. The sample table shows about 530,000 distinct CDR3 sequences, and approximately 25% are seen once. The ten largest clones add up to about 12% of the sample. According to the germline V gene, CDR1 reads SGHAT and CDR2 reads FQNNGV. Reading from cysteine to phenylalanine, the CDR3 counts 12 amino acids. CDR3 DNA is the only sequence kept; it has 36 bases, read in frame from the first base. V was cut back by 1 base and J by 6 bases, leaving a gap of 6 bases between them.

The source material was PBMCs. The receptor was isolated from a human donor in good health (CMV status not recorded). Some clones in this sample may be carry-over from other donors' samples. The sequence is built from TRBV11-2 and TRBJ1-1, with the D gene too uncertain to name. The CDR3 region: CASSLALSEAFF. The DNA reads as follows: TGTGCCAGCAGCTTAGCACTATCTGAAGCTTTCTTT.